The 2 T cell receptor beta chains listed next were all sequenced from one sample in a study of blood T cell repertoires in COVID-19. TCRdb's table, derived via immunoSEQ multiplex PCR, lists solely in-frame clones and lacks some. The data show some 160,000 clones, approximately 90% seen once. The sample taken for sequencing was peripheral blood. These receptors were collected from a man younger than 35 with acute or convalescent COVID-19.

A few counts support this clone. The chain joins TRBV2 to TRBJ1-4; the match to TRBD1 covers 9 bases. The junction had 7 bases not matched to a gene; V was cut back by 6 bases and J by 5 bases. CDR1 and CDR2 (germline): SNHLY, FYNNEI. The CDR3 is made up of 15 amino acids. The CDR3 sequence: CASRDRGLYNEKLFF. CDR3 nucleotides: TGTGCCAGCAGGGACAGGGGCCTATACAATGAAAAACTGTTTTTT.

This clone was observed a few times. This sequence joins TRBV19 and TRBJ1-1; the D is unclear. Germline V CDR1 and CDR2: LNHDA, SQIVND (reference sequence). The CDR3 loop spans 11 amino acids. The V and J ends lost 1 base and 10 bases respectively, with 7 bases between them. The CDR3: CASSIGVGAFF. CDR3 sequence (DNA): TGTGCCAGTAGTATAGGAGTCGGAGCTTTCTTT.